This T cell receptor beta chain was captured in a study of shared clonotypes between healthy human individuals. General study points: Clonotypes that were shared across a few donors made up around 5.5% of naive CD4 clonotypes. The genetic and exposure-history diversity represented was limited by few donors. In contrast to clonotypes shared by all four donors, non-shared clonotypes had lower generation probabilities.

Cells designated naive CD8 were CD45RO-negative and were positively selected for CCR7, with terminally differentiated effector memory CD45RA+ cells excluded. V gave up 5 bases and J gave up 4 bases; unmatched junction bases: 14. This CDR3 is built from 16 residues. Germline CDR1 is MNHEY and CDR2 is SMNVEV (reference sequence). Notes on this clone: Antigen specificity is unknown.

TCRdb's table, derived via immunoSEQ multiplex PCR, lists solely in-frame clones and lacks some. Among about 2.1 million clones listed, around 93% were seen once. The sequenced sample was naive CD8+ T cells from PBMCs. This TCR was sampled from a man aged 18 to 29 in good health. Some clones in this sample may be carry-over from other donors' samples. V usage is TRBV27 and J usage is TRBJ2-7; 7 bases map to TRBD2. CDR3: CASSSTPGRGDYEQYF. The CDR3 nucleotides read TGTGCCAGCAGTAGCACGCCGGGACGGGGGGATTACGAGCAGTACTTC.